This entry concerns a single T cell receptor beta chain. Its antigen is not known. The data were taken from a study of cytomegalovirus exposure and HLA in healthy donors. Study-level points and caveats: A reported reduction in N-insertions relative to the approximately 670-donor mean was seen in an Asian-associated ancestry cluster in a later analysis.

The PCR was carried out with 60 Vbeta primers and 13 Jbeta primers. This table comes from immunoSEQ multiplex PCR, and its TCRdb copy is limited to in-frame clones, with some not included. Among some 110,000 clones listed, approximately 79% were seen once. V was pared by 7 bases and J by 5 bases, with 5 bases of the junction left unmatched. Germline V gene lookup returns CDR1 SGHRS and CDR2 YFSETQ. CDR3 length: 13 amino acids. This TCR derives from a man in his fifties in good health and CMV-seropositive. The chain joins TRBV5-1 to TRBJ2-2; 7 bases align to TRBD2. Material: PBMCs. CDR3 region: CASGRVKTGELFF. Here the CDR3 DNA reads TGCGCCAGCGGGAGGGTCAAAACCGGGGAGCTGTTTTTT.